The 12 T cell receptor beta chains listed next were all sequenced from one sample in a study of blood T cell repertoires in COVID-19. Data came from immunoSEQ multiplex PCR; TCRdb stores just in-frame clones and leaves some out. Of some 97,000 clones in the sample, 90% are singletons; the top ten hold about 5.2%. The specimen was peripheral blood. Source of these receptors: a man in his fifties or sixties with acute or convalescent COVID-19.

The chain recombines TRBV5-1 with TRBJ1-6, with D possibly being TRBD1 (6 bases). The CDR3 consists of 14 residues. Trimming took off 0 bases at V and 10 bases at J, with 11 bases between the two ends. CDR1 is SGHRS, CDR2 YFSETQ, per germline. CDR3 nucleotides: TGCGCCAGCAGCTTGGGGCAGGGGTTCTCACCCCTCCACTTT. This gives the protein CASSLGQGFSPLHF.

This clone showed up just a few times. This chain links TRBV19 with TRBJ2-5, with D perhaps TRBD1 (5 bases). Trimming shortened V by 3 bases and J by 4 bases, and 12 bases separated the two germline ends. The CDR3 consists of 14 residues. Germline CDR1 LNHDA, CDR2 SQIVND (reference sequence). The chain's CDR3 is CASSIPGKGETQYF. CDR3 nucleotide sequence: TGTGCCAGTAGTATCCCAGGGAAGGGAGAGACCCAGTACTTC.

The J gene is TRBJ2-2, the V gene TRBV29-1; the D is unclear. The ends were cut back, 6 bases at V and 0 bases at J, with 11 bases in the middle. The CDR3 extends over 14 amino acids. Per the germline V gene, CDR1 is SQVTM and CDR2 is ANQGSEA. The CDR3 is CSVEDYANTGELFF. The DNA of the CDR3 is TGCAGCGTCGAGGATTACGCGAACACCGGGGAGCTGTTTTTT.

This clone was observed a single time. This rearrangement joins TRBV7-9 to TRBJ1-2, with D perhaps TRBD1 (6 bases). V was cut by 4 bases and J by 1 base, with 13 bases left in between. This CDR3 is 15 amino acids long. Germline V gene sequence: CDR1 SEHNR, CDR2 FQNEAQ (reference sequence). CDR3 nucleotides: TGTGCCAGCAGCTCGACCTACAGGGATAACTATGGCTACACCTTC. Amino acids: CASSSTYRDNYGYTF.

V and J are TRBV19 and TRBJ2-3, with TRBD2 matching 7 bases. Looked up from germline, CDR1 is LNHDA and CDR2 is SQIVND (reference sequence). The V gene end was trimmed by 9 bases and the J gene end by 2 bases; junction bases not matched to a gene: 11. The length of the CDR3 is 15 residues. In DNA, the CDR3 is TGTGCCAGCCGGATACGGGCGGGAGACACAGATACGCAGTATTTT. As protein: CASRIRAGDTDTQYF.

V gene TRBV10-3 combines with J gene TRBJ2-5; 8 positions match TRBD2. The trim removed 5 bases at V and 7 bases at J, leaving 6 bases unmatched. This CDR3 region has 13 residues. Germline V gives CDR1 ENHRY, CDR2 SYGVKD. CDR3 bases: TGTGCCATCAGTTTGGCGGCGGGAGGGACCCAGTACTTC. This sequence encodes CAISLAAGGTQYF.

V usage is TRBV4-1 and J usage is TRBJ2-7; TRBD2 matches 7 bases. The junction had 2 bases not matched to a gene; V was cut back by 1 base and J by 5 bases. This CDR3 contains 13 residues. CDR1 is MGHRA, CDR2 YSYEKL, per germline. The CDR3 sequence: CASSQGGGDEQYF. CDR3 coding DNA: TGCGCCAGCAGCCAAGGGGGGGGAGACGAGCAGTACTTC.

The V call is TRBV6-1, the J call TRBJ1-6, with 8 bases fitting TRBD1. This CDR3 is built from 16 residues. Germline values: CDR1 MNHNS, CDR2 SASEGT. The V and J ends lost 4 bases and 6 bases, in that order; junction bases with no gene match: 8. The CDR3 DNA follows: TGTGCCAGCAGTGGGCAGGGGGCTCTGGGTAATTCACCCCTCCACTTT. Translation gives CASSGQGALGNSPLHF.

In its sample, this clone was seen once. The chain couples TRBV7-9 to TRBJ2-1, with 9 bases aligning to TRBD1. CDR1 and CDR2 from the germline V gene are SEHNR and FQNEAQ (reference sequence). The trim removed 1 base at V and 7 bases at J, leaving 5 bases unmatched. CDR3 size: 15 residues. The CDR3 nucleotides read TGTGCCAGCAGCTTAGGACAGGGGGAAGGGAATGAGCAGTTCTTC. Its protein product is CASSLGQGEGNEQFF.

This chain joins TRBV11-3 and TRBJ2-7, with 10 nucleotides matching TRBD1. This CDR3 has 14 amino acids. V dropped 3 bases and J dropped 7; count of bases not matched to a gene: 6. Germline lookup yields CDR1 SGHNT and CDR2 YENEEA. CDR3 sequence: CASSFPGTGEEQYF. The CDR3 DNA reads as TGTGCCAGCAGCTTTCCCGGGACAGGGGAGGAGCAGTACTTC.

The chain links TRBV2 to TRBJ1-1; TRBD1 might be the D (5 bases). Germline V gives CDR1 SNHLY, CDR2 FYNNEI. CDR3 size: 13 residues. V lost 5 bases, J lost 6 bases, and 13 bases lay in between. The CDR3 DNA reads TGTGCCAGCAGTCCGGGGGTTTGGGCTGAAGCTTTCTTT. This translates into CASSPGVWAEAFF.

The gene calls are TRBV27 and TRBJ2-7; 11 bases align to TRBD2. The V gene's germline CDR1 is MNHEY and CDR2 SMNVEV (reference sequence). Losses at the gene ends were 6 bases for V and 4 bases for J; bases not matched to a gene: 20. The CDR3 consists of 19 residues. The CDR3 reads CASRTPGLGTSGLTYEQYF. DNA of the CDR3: TGTGCCAGCAGGACTCCGGGACTGGGGACTAGCGGCCTAACTTACGAGCAGTACTTC.